This TCR beta chain was identified during a study of tumor-infiltrating lymphocytes in primary liver carcinoma. Study context: Samples gave roughly 3.5 to 7.5 million productive TCRbeta reads, similar across tissue types.

Study-wide findings and caveats: No more than about 8-24% of top clones could be seen in all five tumor regions.

The germline gives CDR1 MNHEY, CDR2 SVGAGI. This CDR3 has 13 residues. For this clonotype: Its specificity is unknown.

Production of TCR beta cDNA used 400 to 650 ng total RNA together with a constant-region primer. Three-round nested multiplex PCR performed with slightly modified ARM-PCR produced the TCR beta libraries. Amplification in the first two PCR rounds was performed using TRBV1-TRBV30 forward primers and a C-beta reverse primer for 9 to 11 cycles each. One entry per CDR3 protein results from TCRdb running MiXCR on the multiplex PCR reads. The profile shows around 80,000 distinct CDR3 sequences, 65% to 80% of them singletons. Unsorted bulk tissue of roughly 18-31 mg yielded co-extracted RNA and DNA. Surgical resection treated primary liver carcinoma in the patients. Uniformly, tumor samples exhibited a viable tumor cell fraction exceeding 85%.

The clonotype originates from a man aged 40-50 years with primary liver carcinoma and hepatitis B virus infection. This chain links TRBV6-5 with TRBJ2-5; D not resolved. Material for sequencing was liver tumor tissue from sampling region 1. The subset is: tumor region T1, superior pole. The CDR3 reads CTIYSSREETQYF. DNA for the CDR3: TGTACCATTTACTCGTCCCGGGAAGAGACCCAGTACTTC.